This is a list of T cell receptor beta chains from one sample in a study of neurological immune-mediated disorders. TCRdb reprocessed the 5' RACE reads with MiXCR, giving one entry per CDR3 protein. The sample lists about 74,000 distinct CDR3 sequences, approximately 5.2% occurring once. Sequenced sample: PBMCs. Receptor source: a man aged 18-30 years with multiple sclerosis. Both conserved end residues are part of each CDR3. The D gene is left open where the match is weak. For some rows the clone size is stated as once, few or many, or as a class when expanded; others skip it.

abundance,d_gene,v_gene,j_gene,CDR3aa,CDR3nt
many,.,TRBV9,TRBJ1-3,CASSVGPAAGNTIYF,TGTGCCAGCAGCGTGGGGCCAGCGGCTGGAAACACCATATATTTT
many,.,TRBV5-1,TRBJ1-5,CASSLLPGDSNQPQNF,TGCGCCAGCAGCTTGTTACCAGGAGATAGCAATCAGCCCCAGAATTTT
many,.,TRBV25-1,TRBJ2-2,CASSLDRLRPGELFF,TGTGCCAGCAGTCTGGACAGACTACGTCCCGGGGAGCTGTTTTTT
many,.,TRBV3-1,TRBJ1-1,CASSRKDSSQNTEAFF,TGTGCCAGCAGCCGAAAAGACAGCTCCCAGAACACTGAAGCTTTCTTT
many,.,TRBV10-3,TRBJ2-7,CAIRDSYEQYF,TGTGCCATCAGGGACTCCTACGAGCAGTACTTC
.,TRBD1,TRBV5-1,TRBJ1-2,CASSGSGTGKAF,TGCGCCAGCAGCGGTTCCGGGACAGGGAAAGCCTTC
many,TRBD1,TRBV20-1,TRBJ2-7,CRPGTGSYEQYF,TGCAGGCCCGGGACAGGGTCCTACGAGCAGTACTTC
many,.,TRBV20-1,TRBJ1-2,CSASGSKDRLYGYTF,TGCAGTGCCAGTGGTTCAAAGGACAGATTATATGGCTACACCTTC
many,.,TRBV7-2,TRBJ2-2,CASSSRADTGELFF,TGTGCCAGCAGCTCCAGAGCTGACACCGGGGAGCTGTTTTTT
few,.,TRBV6-2/TRBV6-3,TRBJ2-2,CASSWGVDTGELFF,TGTGCCAGCAGTTGGGGGGTCGACACCGGGGAGCTGTTTTTT
few,.,TRBV7-2,TRBJ2-2,CASSTLRTGELFF,TGTGCCAGCAGCACACTGAGAACCGGGGAGCTGTTTTTT
few,.,TRBV20-1,TRBJ2-7,CSAPGESSYEQYF,TGCAGTGCCCCGGGAGAGAGCTCCTACGAGCAGTACTTC
many,TRBD2,TRBV5-6,TRBJ2-5,CASSLGLTSSGETQYF,TGTGCCAGCAGCTTGGGTTTGACTAGCTCTGGGGAGACCCAGTACTTC
many,.,TRBV9,TRBJ2-2,CASSNSPRSGVSGAGELFF,TGTGCCAGCAGCAACTCCCCACGTTCGGGGGTCTCCGGCGCCGGGGAGCTGTTTTTT
many,.,TRBV20-1,TRBJ2-4,CSAPGHKNIQYF,TGCAGTGCTCCGGGACACAAAAACATTCAGTACTTC
many,.,TRBV9,TRBJ2-7,CASSSGGTPNSYEQYF,TGTGCCAGCAGCTCGGGCGGGACTCCTAACTCCTACGAGCAGTACTTC
many,.,TRBV5-1,TRBJ2-2,CASSAPVGPNTGELFF,TGCGCCAGCAGCGCCCCGGTGGGTCCGAACACCGGGGAGCTGTTTTTT
many,.,TRBV5-1,TRBJ2-3,CASSLSSFTDTQYF,TGCGCCAGCAGCTTGAGTTCTTTCACAGATACGCAGTATTTT
many,.,TRBV12-3/TRBV12-4,TRBJ1-1,CASSFYRNTEAFF,TGTGCCAGCAGTTTTTACAGGAACACTGAAGCTTTCTTT
many,.,TRBV10-3,TRBJ1-4,CAISGTANEKLFF,TGTGCCATCAGTGGGACCGCCAATGAAAAACTGTTTTTT
many,TRBD1,TRBV9,TRBJ2-7,CASSARDSFYEQYF,TGTGCCAGCAGCGCCAGGGACAGCTTCTACGAGCAGTACTTC
many,TRBD1,TRBV6-5,TRBJ1-2,CASSPGTGPYGYTF,TGTGCCAGCAGTCCCGGGACAGGGCCCTATGGCTACACCTTC
many,.,TRBV7-2,TRBJ1-3,CASSLVPGQSGNTIYF,TGTGCCAGCAGCTTAGTGCCGGGGCAATCGGGAAACACCATATATTTT
many,.,TRBV10-3,TRBJ2-3,CAISKRGLADTQYF,TGTGCCATCAGCAAAAGGGGACTTGCAGATACGCAGTATTTT
many,TRBD1,TRBV29-1,TRBJ2-5,CSVEDRQGSETQYF,TGCAGCGTTGAAGATCGACAGGGGTCCGAGACCCAGTACTTC
many,.,TRBV7-2,TRBJ1-1,CASSSRVFTEAFF,TGTGCCAGCAGCTCCAGGGTCTTCACTGAAGCTTTCTTT
many,TRBD1,TRBV5-1,TRBJ2-6,CASSSQGSGANVLTF,TGCGCCAGCAGCTCACAGGGGTCTGGGGCCAACGTCCTGACTTTC
many,.,TRBV20-1,TRBJ1-1,CSRSLGTEAFF,TGCAGTCGATCCCTGGGCACTGAAGCTTTCTTT
many,.,TRBV20-1,TRBJ2-3,CSASLAVTDTQYF,TGCAGTGCTAGTCTGGCGGTCACAGATACGCAGTATTTT
many,.,TRBV6-2/TRBV6-3,TRBJ1-4,CASSYSDGGRRKKLFF,TGTGCCAGCAGTTACTCTGACGGGGGAAGAAGGAAAAAACTGTTTTTT
many,.,TRBV6-6,TRBJ2-7,CASSGGTEAYEQYF,TGTGCCAGCAGTGGGGGGACGGAAGCTTACGAGCAGTACTTC
many,.,TRBV12-3/TRBV12-4,TRBJ2-7,CASSRDSYEQYF,TGTGCCAGCAGCAGAGACAGCTACGAGCAGTACTTC
many,TRBD2,TRBV20-1,TRBJ2-7,CSAVSGRRPYEQYF,TGCAGTGCAGTTAGCGGGAGGAGACCCTACGAGCAGTACTTC
many,.,TRBV12-3/TRBV12-4,TRBJ2-2,CASSPPGPGELFF,TGTGCCAGCAGTCCCCCGGGGCCCGGGGAGCTGTTTTTT
many,TRBD2,TRBV29-1,TRBJ2-5,CSAETSGGQETQYF,TGCAGCGCTGAAACTAGCGGGGGCCAAGAGACCCAGTACTTC
.,.,TRBV7-2,TRBJ2-6,CASSFRDLSLSGANVLTF,TGTGCCAGCAGCTTCAGAGACTTATCACTGTCTGGGGCCAACGTCCTGACTTTC
many,TRBD2,TRBV29-1,TRBJ2-7,CSVVGLAGHEQYF,TGCAGCGTTGTTGGGCTAGCGGGACACGAGCAGTACTTC
many,TRBD2,TRBV28,TRBJ2-1,CASSDPPGGYNEQFF,TGTGCCAGCAGTGATCCACCGGGGGGCTACAATGAGCAGTTCTTC
many,.,TRBV20-1,TRBJ2-7,CSAHSALTLYEQYF,TGCAGTGCCCACAGTGCCCTAACCCTCTACGAGCAGTACTTC
many,.,TRBV15,TRBJ2-4,CATSPGRMAGDF,TGTGCCACCAGTCCGGGACGTATGGCCGGGGACTTC
many,TRBD2,TRBV29-1,TRBJ2-3,CSASGRSDTDTQYF,TGCAGCGCTAGCGGACGGAGTGACACAGATACGCAGTATTTT
many,TRBD2,TRBV20-1,TRBJ2-3,CSAGGLAADTQYF,TGCAGTGCTGGGGGACTAGCGGCAGATACGCAGTATTTT
many,.,TRBV7-2,TRBJ2-7,CASSLRAGASYEQYF,TGTGCCAGCAGCTTGAGAGCGGGTGCTTCCTACGAGCAGTACTTC
many,TRBD2,TRBV20-1,TRBJ2-3,CSATPTSGSTDTQYF,TGCAGTGCTACCCCGACTAGCGGGTCGACAGATACGCAGTATTTT
many,TRBD2,TRBV20-1,TRBJ2-1,CSARTSGKQFF,TGCAGTGCTAGGACTAGCGGGAAGCAGTTCTTC
many,.,TRBV5-1,TRBJ2-5,CASTLAHLLGETQYF,TGCGCCAGCACTCTGGCCCATCTACTTGGAGAGACCCAGTACTTC
many,TRBD2,TRBV20-1,TRBJ2-1,CSARNLAGVGEQFF,TGCAGTGCTAGAAATCTAGCGGGAGTGGGTGAGCAGTTCTTC